The rows below give T cell receptor beta chains drawn from one sample of a study of blood T cell repertoires in COVID-19. The repertoire was sequenced with immunoSEQ multiplex PCR; TCRdb's copy has only in-frame clones and lacks some. This sample has fewer than 200,000 clones, with 75% to 95% found just once. Sequencing input: peripheral blood. All receptors derive from a man aged 50 to 60 with acute or convalescent COVID-19. Each CDR3 is given with its conserved first and last residue. A D gene is named only where the DNA matches it firmly. Clone size is not always given. Where it is, it says once, few, many or a class for expanded clones.

v_call	j_call	clone_size	d_call	cdr3_nt	cdr3_aa
TRBV7-3	TRBJ2-5	NA	NA	TGTGCCAGCAGCTTAGAGGGCTTCGGAGAGACCCAGTACTTC	CASSLEGFGETQYF
TRBV7-8	TRBJ2-1	NA	TRBD2	TGTGCCAGCAGAATAAAGGCGGGAGGTCTCTACAATGAGCAGTTCTTC	CASRIKAGGLYNEQFF
TRBV7-9	TRBJ2-5	NA	TRBD1	TGTGCCAGCAGTCCGGACAGGTTGTTGGAGACCCAGTACTTC	CASSPDRLLETQYF
TRBV28	TRBJ1-6	NA	TRBD1	TGTGCCAGCAGACCGACAGGGCTAGGAAATTCACCCCTCCACTTT	CASRPTGLGNSPLHF
TRBV30	TRBJ1-2	NA	TRBD1	TGTGCCTGGAGTTTGGACAGGGGATCGGATGGCTACACCTTC	CAWSLDRGSDGYTF
TRBV25-1	TRBJ2-3	NA	TRBD2	TGTGCCAGCAGTGATAGCGGGGGGGACATCACAGATACGCAGTATTTT	CASSDSGGDITDTQYF
TRBV7-9	TRBJ1-3	NA	TRBD1	TGTGCCAGCAGCCTCTCCGGGACAGGAGGAAACACCATATATTTT	CASSLSGTGGNTIYF
TRBV13	TRBJ2-2	NA	TRBD2	TGTGCCAGCAGCGAGGCCCTAGCGGGAGGGTCTGGGGAGCTGTTTTTT	CASSEALAGGSGELFF
TRBV2	TRBJ2-7	once	NA	TGTGCCAGCAGGAGACCACAGAACCCTCCCTACGAGCAGTACTTC	CASRRPQNPPYEQYF
TRBV29-1	TRBJ1-3	NA	TRBD1	TGCAGCGTTTTGGACAGGGCTGGAAACACCATATATTTT	CSVLDRAGNTIYF
TRBV3-1/TRBV3-2	TRBJ2-1	NA	TRBD1	TGTGCCAGCAGCCAGGCTATCCCGGGACAGGGTGTACACAATGAGCAGTTCTTC	CASSQAIPGQGVHNEQFF
TRBV4-1	TRBJ2-5	NA	TRBD1	TGCGCCAGCAGCCAGCCGGACAGGGACGAAGAGACCCAGTACTTC	CASSQPDRDEETQYF
TRBV11-2	TRBJ2-2	NA	NA	TGTGCCAGCAGCCAATCATACAGGAGGAACACCGGGGAGCTGTTTTTT	CASSQSYRRNTGELFF
TRBV18	TRBJ2-7	few	TRBD1	TGTGCCAGCTCACCACAGGAGGACAGGGGGCCTGACGAGCAGTACTTC	CASSPQEDRGPDEQYF
TRBV6-5	TRBJ2-3	NA	NA	TGTGCCAGCAGTTATTCGCTAGCTTCAGATACGCAGTATTTT	CASSYSLASDTQYF
TRBV7-3	TRBJ2-3	NA	TRBD2	TGTGCCAGCAGCTCTAGCGGGACTAGCACAGATACGCAGTATTTT	CASSSSGTSTDTQYF
TRBV13	TRBJ2-5	NA	TRBD2	TGTGCCAGCAGCGACGGGACTAGCGGCCCCTCCGAAGAGACCCAGTACTTC	CASSDGTSGPSEETQYF
TRBV10-1	TRBJ1-5	NA	NA	TGCGCCAGCAGCCCTGGGCTCGATCAGCCCCAGCATTTT	CASSPGLDQPQHF
TRBV11-2	TRBJ1-1	NA	NA	TGTGCCAGCAGCCTTACTCTTGAAGCTTTCTTT	CASSLTLEAFF
TRBV9	TRBJ1-6	NA	NA	TGTGCCAGCAGCCCACGGACAGATAATTCACCCCTCCACTTT	CASSPRTDNSPLHF
TRBV6-5	TRBJ2-2	NA	NA	TGTGCCAGCAGTTACTCGGCAGGGGTCCCCGGGGAGCTGTTTTTT	CASSYSAGVPGELFF
TRBV7-9	TRBJ2-7	NA	NA	TGTGCCAGCAGCTCATACTTCTACGAGCAGTACTTC	CASSSYFYEQYF
TRBV25-1	TRBJ2-7	NA	TRBD1	TGTGCCAGCAGTGACCCCAGGACAGGGGGCAGGGAGCAGTACTTC	CASSDPRTGGREQYF
TRBV5-4	TRBJ1-1	few	NA	TGTGCCAGCAGCCGTTACGTGGGAGCAAACACTGAAGCTTTCTTT	CASSRYVGANTEAFF
TRBV6-2/TRBV6-3	TRBJ1-2	NA	TRBD1	TGTGCCAGCAGTTACGCAGGGGGCACCTATGGCTACACCTTC	CASSYAGGTYGYTF
TRBV9	TRBJ1-4	NA	TRBD1	TGTGCCAGCAGCGTGGGACAGGGGGGAACTAATGAAAAACTGTTTTTT	CASSVGQGGTNEKLFF
TRBV4-1	TRBJ1-5	once	NA	TGCGCCAGCAGCCCCCGACAGAATCTCAATCAGCCCCAGCATTTT	CASSPRQNLNQPQHF
TRBV9	TRBJ2-4	once	TRBD1	TGTGCCAGCAGCGTAGGACAGGGAATCCCAAAAAACATTCAGTACTTC	CASSVGQGIPKNIQYF
TRBV7-2	TRBJ2-1	NA	TRBD2	TGTGCCAGCAGCTTGAGCGGGGGGGCAGGGATCAATGAGCAGTTCTTC	CASSLSGGAGINEQFF
TRBV2	TRBJ1-2	few	NA	TGTGCCAGCAGTCCCACAGGGAGACTTAACTATGGCTACACCTTC	CASSPTGRLNYGYTF
TRBV6-1	TRBJ1-3	once	NA	TGTGCCAGCAGTGAAGGGACAGCCTCTGGAAACACCATATATTTT	CASSEGTASGNTIYF
TRBV28	TRBJ1-2	NA	NA	TGTGCCAGCAGGCAGGGAGGGGGTGGCTACACCTTC	CASRQGGGGYTF
TRBV5-1	TRBJ1-5	NA	NA	TGCGCCAGCAGTTATCCCGTCCTGTATAGCAATCAGCCCCAGCATTTT	CASSYPVLYSNQPQHF
TRBV5-1	TRBJ1-4	NA	NA	TGCGCCAGCAGCCCGGGACATGCCGGCTTTAATGAAAAACTGTTTTTT	CASSPGHAGFNEKLFF
TRBV20-1	TRBJ1-1	NA	NA	TGCAGTGCTGAAGAGGGCACTGAAGCTTTCTTT	CSAEEGTEAFF
TRBV2	TRBJ1-2	NA	TRBD1	TGTGCCAGCAGCTACACAGGGGGTAACTATGGCTACACCTTC	CASSYTGGNYGYTF
TRBV6-5	TRBJ2-1	NA	TRBD2	TGTGCCAGCAGTAGACGGGGACTAGCGGACAATGAGCAGTTCTTC	CASSRRGLADNEQFF
TRBV27	TRBJ2-2	NA	TRBD2	TGTGCCAGCAGTCTACTAGCGGAAAACACCGGGGAGCTGTTTTTT	CASSLLAENTGELFF
TRBV12-3/TRBV12-4	TRBJ1-2	few	NA	TGTGCCAGCACTAAAGACAGCTATGGCTACACCTTC	CASTKDSYGYTF
TRBV27	TRBJ1-6	NA	NA	TGTGCCAGCAGTTTAAATGGCGGTTCACCCCTCCACTTT	CASSLNGGSPLHF
TRBV28	TRBJ2-7	NA	TRBD1	TGTGCCACCGGGACAGGTCCTACCTACGAGCAGTACTTC	CATGTGPTYEQYF
TRBV7-8	TRBJ1-2	NA	TRBD1	TGTGCCAGCAGCCCACGGACAGGGTTTAACGATGGCTACACCTTC	CASSPRTGFNDGYTF